These 2 T cell receptor beta chains were all obtained from the same sample, sequenced in a study of blood T cell repertoires in COVID-19. Libraries were prepared by immunoSEQ multiplex PCR; TCRdb keeps only in-frame clonotypes and omits some of them. In the table there are over 80,000 clones, 83% of which are singletons. The sequenced sample consisted of peripheral blood. The receptor set was obtained from a woman aged 55-70 years with acute or convalescent COVID-19.

The CDR3 DNA reads TGTGCCACCAGTGCCCGGACCAGGGGACCCTACAATGAGCAGTTCTTC. Its translation is CATSARTRGPYNEQFF. The J gene is TRBJ2-1, the V gene TRBV24-1; D perhaps matches TRBD1 (6 bases). Germline CDR1 KGHDR, CDR2 SFDVKD. This CDR3 has 16 residues. Between the trimmed V and J ends, which lost 5 bases and 2 bases, there was a span of 15 bases.

The V call is TRBV2, the J call TRBJ2-7, with 8 bases aligning to TRBD2. This CDR3 has 14 residues. Germline-derived CDR1 and CDR2 are SNHLY and FYNNEI. With V trimmed by 2 bases and J by 2 bases, 2 bases remained unmatched. CDR3 region: CASSEMRGAYEQYF. CDR3 in DNA: TGTGCCAGCAGTGAAATGCGGGGGGCCTACGAGCAGTACTTC.